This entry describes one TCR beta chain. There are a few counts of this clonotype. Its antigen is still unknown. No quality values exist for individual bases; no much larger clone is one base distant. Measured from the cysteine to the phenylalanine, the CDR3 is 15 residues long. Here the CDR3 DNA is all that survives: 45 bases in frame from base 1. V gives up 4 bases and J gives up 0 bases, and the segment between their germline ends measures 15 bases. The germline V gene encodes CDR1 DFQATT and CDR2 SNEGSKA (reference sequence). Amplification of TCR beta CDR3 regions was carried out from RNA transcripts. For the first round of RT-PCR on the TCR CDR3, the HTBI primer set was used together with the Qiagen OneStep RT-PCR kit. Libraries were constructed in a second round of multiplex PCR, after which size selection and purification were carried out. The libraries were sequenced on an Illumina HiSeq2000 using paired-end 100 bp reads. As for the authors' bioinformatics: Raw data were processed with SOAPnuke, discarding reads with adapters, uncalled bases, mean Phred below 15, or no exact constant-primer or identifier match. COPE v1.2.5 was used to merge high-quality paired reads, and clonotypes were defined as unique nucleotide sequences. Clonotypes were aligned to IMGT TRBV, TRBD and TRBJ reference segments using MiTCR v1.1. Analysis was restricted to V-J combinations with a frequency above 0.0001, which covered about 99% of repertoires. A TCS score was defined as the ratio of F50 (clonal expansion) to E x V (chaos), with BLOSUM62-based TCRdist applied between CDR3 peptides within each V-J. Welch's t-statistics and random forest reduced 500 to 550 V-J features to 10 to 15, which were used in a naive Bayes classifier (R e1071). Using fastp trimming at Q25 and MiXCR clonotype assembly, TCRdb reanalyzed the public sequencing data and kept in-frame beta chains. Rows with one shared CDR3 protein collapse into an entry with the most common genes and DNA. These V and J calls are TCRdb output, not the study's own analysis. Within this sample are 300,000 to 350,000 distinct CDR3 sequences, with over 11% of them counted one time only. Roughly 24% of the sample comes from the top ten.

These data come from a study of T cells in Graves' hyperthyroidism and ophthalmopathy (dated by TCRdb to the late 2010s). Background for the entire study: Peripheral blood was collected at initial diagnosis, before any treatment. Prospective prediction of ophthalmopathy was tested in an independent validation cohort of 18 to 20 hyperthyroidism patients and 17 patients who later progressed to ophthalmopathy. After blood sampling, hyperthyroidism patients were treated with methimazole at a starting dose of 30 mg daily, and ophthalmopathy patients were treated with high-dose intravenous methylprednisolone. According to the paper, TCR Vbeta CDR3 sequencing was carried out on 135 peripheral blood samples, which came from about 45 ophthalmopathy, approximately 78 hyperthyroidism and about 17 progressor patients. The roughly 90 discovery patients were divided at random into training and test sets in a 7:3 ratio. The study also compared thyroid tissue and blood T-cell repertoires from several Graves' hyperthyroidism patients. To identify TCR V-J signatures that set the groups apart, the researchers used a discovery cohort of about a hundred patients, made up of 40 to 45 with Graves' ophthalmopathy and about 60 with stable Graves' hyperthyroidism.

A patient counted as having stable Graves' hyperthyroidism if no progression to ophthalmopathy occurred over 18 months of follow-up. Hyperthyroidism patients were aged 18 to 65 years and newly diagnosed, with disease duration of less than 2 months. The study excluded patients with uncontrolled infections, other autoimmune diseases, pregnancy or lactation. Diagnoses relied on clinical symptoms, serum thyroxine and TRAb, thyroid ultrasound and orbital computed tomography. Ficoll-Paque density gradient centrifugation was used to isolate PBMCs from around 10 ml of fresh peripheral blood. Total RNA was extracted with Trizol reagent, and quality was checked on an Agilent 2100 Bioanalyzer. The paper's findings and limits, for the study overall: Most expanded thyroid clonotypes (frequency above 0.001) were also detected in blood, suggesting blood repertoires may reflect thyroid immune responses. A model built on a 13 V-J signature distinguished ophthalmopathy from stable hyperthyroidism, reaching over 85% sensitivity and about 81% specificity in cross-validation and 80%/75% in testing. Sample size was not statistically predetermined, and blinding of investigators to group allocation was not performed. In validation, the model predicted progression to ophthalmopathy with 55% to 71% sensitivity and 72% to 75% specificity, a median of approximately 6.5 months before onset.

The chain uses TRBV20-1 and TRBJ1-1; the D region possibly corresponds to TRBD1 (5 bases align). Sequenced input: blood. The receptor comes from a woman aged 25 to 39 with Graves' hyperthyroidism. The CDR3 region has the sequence CSAIINRLMNTEAFF. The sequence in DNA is TGCAGTGCTATAATTAACAGGTTGATGAACACTGAAGCTTTCTTT.